The 10 T cell receptor beta chains listed next were all sequenced from one sample in a study of neurological immune-mediated disorders. TCRdb processed the 5' RACE reads anew with MiXCR; each CDR3 protein has one entry. Here the sample spans fewer than 40,000 distinct CDR3 sequences, about an eighth being singletons. Time point reported: technical triplicate 2. Sequenced sample: CD4+ T cells from blood. The origin of the receptors is a female donor with HTLV-1-associated myelopathy (HAM/TSP).

This clonotype was detected many times. The gene calls are TRBV7-2 and TRBJ1-2; 8 bases agree with TRBD1. The CDR3 sequence is 15 residues long. Germline assignment: CDR1 SGHTA and CDR2 FQGNSA. The junction had 9 bases not matched to a gene; V was cut back by 5 bases and J by 4 bases. CDR3 sequence: CASSPTAGQGYGYTF. In DNA, the CDR3 is TGTGCCAGCAGCCCAACGGCTGGACAGGGCTATGGCTACACCTTC.

This clonotype was observed many times. This chain joins TRBV12-3 or TRBV12-4 and TRBJ1-2; 8 bases map to TRBD1. V trimming: 6 bases; J trimming: 1 base; junction bases outside the gene matches: 1. This CDR3 spans 13 amino acids. The CDR3 bases are TGTGCCAGCAGGGGACAGGTTAACTATGGCTACACCTTC. Protein sequence: CASRGQVNYGYTF.

Worth noting for this clonotype: This may come from a read error, since a much larger clone is one base off. This chain connects TRBV19 to TRBJ2-1; D gene unclear. CDR1 is LNHDA and CDR2 is SQIVND in the germline V gene (reference sequence). This CDR3 comprises 13 residues. The CDR3 nucleotides are TGTTCAGCCCGGTCCCTTACGAGCAATGAGCAGTTCTTC. As protein: CSARSLTSNEQFF.

This clonotype was counted many times. The genes are TRBV3-1 and TRBJ2-1; D unclear. The CDR3 loop spans 12 amino acids. Germline values: CDR1 LGHDT, CDR2 YNNKEL (reference sequence). The ends were cut back, 4 bases at V and 6 bases at J, with 7 bases in the middle. The DNA of the CDR3 is TGTGCCAGCAGCCCCAGGAGCAATGAGCAGTTCTTC. Its translation: CASSPRSNEQFF.

This clonotype has a count of ten or more. This chain links TRBV5-8 with TRBJ2-7; D is undetermined. V was clipped by 3 bases and J by 5 bases, with 0 bases between them. The CDR3 is 9 amino acids. The germline V gene encodes CDR1 SGHTS and CDR2 YDEGEE. The CDR3 reads CASSYEQYF. In DNA form, the CDR3 reads TGTGCCAGCAGCTACGAGCAGTACTTC.

This clonotype was counted at least ten times. This rearrangement joins TRBV18 to TRBJ2-5; 7 bases map to TRBD1. The CDR3 contains 16 residues. J lost 1 base, V lost 1 base, and 6 bases had no gene match. The V gene's germline CDR1 is KGHSH and CDR2 LQKENI. CDR3 DNA sequence: TGTGCCAGCTCACCACGGAATTGGGACAGCCAAGAGACCCAGTACTTC. This translates into CASSPRNWDSQETQYF.

The chain's CDR3 is CASSTNRDPLLGYEQYF. For the CDR3, the DNA is TGTGCCAGCAGCACCAACCGGGATCCTTTGTTGGGGTACGAGCAGTACTTC. The V gene is TRBV5-6, the J gene TRBJ2-7; possibly TRBD2 for D (5 bases). This CDR3 spans 17 amino acids. V lost 4 bases to trimming and J lost 4 bases, with 24 bases between them. CDR1 and CDR2 from the germline V gene are SGHDT and YYEEEE. Supplemented by reference TRBV5-6 and TRBJ2-7, the full variable domain reads DAGVTQSPTHLIKTRGQQVTLRCSPKSGHDTVSWYQQALGQGPQFIFQYYEEEERQRGNFPDRFSGHQFPNYSSELNVNALLLGDSALYLCASSTNRDPLLGYEQYFGPGTRLTVT.

Comments on this clonotype: The junction and the germline gene differ at one end; a read error may be behind it. J is TRBJ2-2 and V is TRBV4-1; a weak D match, TRBD1 (7 bases). The CDR3 runs 19 residues. Germline V CDR1 and CDR2: MGHRA, YSYEKL. The CDR3 loop is CASRQGILRRQGGPGELFF. In DNA form, the CDR3 reads TGCGCAAGCAGACAAGGAATTTTGAGGAGACAGGGAGGTCCCGGGGAGCTGTTTTTT.

In this sample, this clonotype turned up many times. CDR3 coding DNA: TGTGCCAGCAGCCAAGGGTCTAACACTGAAGCTTTCTTT. Residues: CASSQGSNTEAFF. The V gene is TRBV3-1, the J gene TRBJ1-1; D ambiguous. V lost 1 base, J lost 2 bases, and 5 bases lay in between. Germline V gives CDR1 LGHDT, CDR2 YNNKEL (reference sequence). The CDR3 consists of 13 residues.

This clonotype showed up many times. The chain carries TRBV5-1 and TRBJ2-7, with D perhaps assigned TRBD1 or TRBD2 (6 bases each). CDR1 SGHRS and CDR2 YFSETQ come from the germline V gene. V was cut by 4 bases and J by 7 bases, with 15 bases left in between. The CDR3 loop spans 13 amino acids. The CDR3 reads CASSPGGPGEQYF. The CDR3 bases are TGCGCCAGCAGCCCCGGGGGCCCGGGGGAGCAGTACTTC.